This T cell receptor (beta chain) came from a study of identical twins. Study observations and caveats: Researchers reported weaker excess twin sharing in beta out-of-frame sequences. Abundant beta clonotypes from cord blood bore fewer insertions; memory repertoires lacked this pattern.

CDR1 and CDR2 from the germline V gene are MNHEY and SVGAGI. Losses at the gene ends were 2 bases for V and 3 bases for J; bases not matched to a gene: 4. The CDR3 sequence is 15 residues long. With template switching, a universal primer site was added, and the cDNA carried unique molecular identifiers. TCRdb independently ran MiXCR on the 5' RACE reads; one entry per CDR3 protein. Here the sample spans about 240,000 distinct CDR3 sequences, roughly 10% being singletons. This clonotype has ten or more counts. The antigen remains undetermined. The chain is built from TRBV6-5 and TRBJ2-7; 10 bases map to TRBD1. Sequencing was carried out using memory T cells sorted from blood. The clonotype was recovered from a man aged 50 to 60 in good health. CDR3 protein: CASSYTGQGRYEQYF. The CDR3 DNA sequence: TGTGCCAGCAGTTACACGGGACAGGGGCGCTACGAGCAGTACTTC.